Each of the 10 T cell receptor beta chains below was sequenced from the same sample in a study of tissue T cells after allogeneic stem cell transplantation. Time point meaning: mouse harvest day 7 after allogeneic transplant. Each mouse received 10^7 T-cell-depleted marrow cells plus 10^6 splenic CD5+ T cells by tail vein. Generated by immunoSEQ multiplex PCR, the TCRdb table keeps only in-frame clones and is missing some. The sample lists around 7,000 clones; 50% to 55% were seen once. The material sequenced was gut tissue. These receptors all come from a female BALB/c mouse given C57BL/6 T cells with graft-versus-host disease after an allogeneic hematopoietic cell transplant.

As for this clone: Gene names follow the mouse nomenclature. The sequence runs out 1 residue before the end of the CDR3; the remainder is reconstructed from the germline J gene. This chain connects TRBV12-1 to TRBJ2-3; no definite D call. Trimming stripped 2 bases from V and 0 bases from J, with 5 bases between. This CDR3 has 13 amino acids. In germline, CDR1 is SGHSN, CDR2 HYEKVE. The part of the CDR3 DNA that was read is TGTGCCAGCTCTCCGACAAGTGCAGAAACGCTGTAT. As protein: CASSPTSAETLY. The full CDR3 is CASSPTSAETLYF.

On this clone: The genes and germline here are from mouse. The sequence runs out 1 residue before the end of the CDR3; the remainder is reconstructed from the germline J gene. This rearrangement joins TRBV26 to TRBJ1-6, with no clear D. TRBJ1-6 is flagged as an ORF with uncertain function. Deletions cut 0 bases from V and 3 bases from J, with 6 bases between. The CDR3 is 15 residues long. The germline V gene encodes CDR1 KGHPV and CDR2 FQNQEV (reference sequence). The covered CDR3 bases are TGTGCCAGCAGTCTGTCCGGGATCTATAATTCGCCCCTCTAC. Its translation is CASSLSGIYNSPLY. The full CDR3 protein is CASSLSGIYNSPLYF.

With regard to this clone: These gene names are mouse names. CDR3 DNA (partial): TGCACCTGCAGTGCAGATGTGGGGGGGGCTGAGCAGTTC. Amino acid sequence: CTCSADVGGAEQF. The CDR3 in its entirety is CTCSADVGGAEQFF. J is TRBJ2-1 and V is TRBV1, with TRBD2 matching 8 bases. The sequenced fragment ends 1 residue before the CDR3 boundary, so the rest is inferred from the germline J gene. The CDR3 has 14 residues. V lost 0 bases and J lost 7; bases outside the gene matches: 2. Germline lookup yields CDR1 NSQYPW and CDR2 LRSPGD (reference sequence).

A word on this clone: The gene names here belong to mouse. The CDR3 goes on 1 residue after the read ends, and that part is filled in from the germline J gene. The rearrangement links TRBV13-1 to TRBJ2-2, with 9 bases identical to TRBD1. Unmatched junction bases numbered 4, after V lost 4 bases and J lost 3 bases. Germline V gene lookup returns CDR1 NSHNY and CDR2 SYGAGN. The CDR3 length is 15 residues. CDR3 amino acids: CASSRDRDDTGQLYF. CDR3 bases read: TGTGCCAGCAGTCGGGACAGGGATGACACCGGGCAGCTCTAC.

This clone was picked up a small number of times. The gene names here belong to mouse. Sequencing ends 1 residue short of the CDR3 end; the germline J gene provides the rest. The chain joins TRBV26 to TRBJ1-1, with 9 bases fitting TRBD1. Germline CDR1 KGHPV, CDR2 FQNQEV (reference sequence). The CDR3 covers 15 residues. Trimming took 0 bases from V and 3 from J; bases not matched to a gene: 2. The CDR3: CASSLSTGGHTEVFF. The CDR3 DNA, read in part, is TGTGCCAGCAGTCTGTCTACAGGGGGCCACACAGAAGTCTTC.

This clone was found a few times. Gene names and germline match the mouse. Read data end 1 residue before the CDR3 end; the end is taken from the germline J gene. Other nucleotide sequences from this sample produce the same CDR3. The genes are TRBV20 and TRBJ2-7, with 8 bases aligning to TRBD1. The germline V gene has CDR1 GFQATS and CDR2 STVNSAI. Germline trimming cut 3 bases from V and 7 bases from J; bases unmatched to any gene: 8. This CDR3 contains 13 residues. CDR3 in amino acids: CGARAQGAREQYF. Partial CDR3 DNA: TGTGGTGCTAGAGCCCAGGGGGCGCGAGAACAGTAC. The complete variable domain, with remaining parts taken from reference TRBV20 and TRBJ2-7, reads GALVYQYPRRTICKSGTSMRMECQAVGFQATSVAWYRQSPQKTFELIALSTVNSAIKYEQNFTQEKFPISHPNLSFSSMTVLNAYLEDRGLYLCGARAQGAREQYFGPGTRLTVL.

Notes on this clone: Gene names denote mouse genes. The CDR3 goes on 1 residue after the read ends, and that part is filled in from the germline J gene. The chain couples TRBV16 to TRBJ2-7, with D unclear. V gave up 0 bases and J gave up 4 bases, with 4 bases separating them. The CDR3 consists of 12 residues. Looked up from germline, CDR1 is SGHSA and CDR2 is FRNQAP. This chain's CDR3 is CASSLERYEQYF. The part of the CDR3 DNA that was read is TGTGCAAGCAGCTTAGAGAGATATGAACAGTAC.

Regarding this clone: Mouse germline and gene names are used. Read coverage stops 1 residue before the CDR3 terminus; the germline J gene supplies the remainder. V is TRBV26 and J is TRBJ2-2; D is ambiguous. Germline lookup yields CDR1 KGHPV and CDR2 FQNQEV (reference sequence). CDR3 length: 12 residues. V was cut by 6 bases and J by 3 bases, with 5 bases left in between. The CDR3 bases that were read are TGTGCCAGCAGACAGTACACCGGGCAGCTCTAC. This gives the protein CASRQYTGQLY. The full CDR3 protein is CASRQYTGQLYF.

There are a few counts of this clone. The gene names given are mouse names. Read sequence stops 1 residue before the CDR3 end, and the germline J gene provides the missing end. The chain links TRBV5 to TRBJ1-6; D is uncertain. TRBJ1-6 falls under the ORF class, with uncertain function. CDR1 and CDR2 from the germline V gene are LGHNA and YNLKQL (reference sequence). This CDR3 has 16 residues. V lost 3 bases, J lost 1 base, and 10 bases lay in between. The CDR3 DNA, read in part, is TGTGCCAGCAGCCATTTCGGACTATCCTATAATTCGCCCCTCTAC. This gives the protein CASSHFGLSYNSPLY. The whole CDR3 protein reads CASSHFGLSYNSPLYF.

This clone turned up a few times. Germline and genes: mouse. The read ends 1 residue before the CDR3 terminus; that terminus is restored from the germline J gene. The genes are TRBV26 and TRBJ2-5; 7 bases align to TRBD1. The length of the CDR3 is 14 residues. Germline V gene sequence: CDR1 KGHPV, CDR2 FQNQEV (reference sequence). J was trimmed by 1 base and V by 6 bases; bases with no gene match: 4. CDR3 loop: CASSRTGDQDTQYF. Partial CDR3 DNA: TGTGCCAGCAGCCGTACAGGGGACCAAGACACCCAGTAC.